This T cell receptor beta chain was sequenced for a study of blood T cell repertoires in COVID-19. Study-level information: Acute and convalescent COVID-19 specimens originated in the United States, Italy and Spain. The cDNA or gDNA used as material had been derived from T cells, B-cell-depleted T cells, or PBMCs.

How the authors handled the data: Estimated nucleated cell counts came from reference gene primer amplification. Clones were sequenced by immunoSEQ multiplex PCR, and TCRdb holds only the in-frame ones, with some missing. V, J and clone size are taken as reported in that table, and D and trimming were inferred from the DNA itself. Of over 150,000 clones listed, 90% to 95% are singletons. V was clipped by 0 bases and J by 2 bases, with 7 bases between them. The CDR3 is 14 residues long. Germline V CDR1 and CDR2: ENHRY, SYGVKD. Patients at the Seattle site were enrolled during active infection and followed longitudinally.

The origin of this receptor is a man aged 25-40 years with COVID-19, enrolled during active disease. The material sequenced was peripheral blood. The chain carries TRBV10-3 and TRBJ1-1; D not certain. CDR3 in amino acids: CAISESQDNTEAFF. In DNA form, the CDR3 reads TGTGCCATCAGTGAGTCACAAGATAACACTGAAGCTTTCTTT.